Listed below are T cell receptor beta chains from one sample, sequenced in a study of PD-1 blockade in mismatch repair-deficient tumors. Assay used: immunoSEQ multiplex PCR; TCRdb lists only in-frame clones, some missing. The table lists 40,000 or so clones, approximately 88% of them singletons. Sequencing used PBMCs, obtained around 38 weeks after starting pembrolizumab. All receptors come from an adult with mismatch repair-deficient cancer. The CDR3 runs from the conserved cysteine through the conserved F or W. The order of the fields is V gene, clone size, J gene, D gene, CDR3 DNA, CDR3 protein. D genes are given only for firm matches. Rows give clone size only sometimes, using once, few, many, or a class for an expanded clone.

>TRBV14|NA|TRBJ2-5|NA
TGTGCCAGCAGCCATCTGGGGGCGGGGGAAGAGACCCAGTACTTC
CASSHLGAGEETQYF
>TRBV6-1|NA|TRBJ1-1|TRBD1
TGTGCCAGCAGTGCCCACCCTCAGGCTGGAGACAGGGACGCTGAAGCTTTCTTT
CASSAHPQAGDRDAEAFF
>TRBV20-1|NA|TRBJ2-7|NA
TGCAGTGCTAGGGAGTACTACGAGCAGTACTTC
CSAREYYEQYF
>TRBV5-1|NA|TRBJ1-5|NA
TGCGCCAGCAGCTTGGCGGGGGACGCATATCAGCCCCAGCATTTT
CASSLAGDAYQPQHF
>TRBV28|NA|TRBJ1-3|TRBD1
TGTGCCAGCAGTTGGACGGGACAGGGCTCTGGAAACACCATATATTTT
CASSWTGQGSGNTIYF
>TRBV5-1|NA|TRBJ2-2|NA
TGCGCCAGCAGCGAGCCCCAAAACACCGGGGAGCTGTTTTTT
CASSEPQNTGELFF
>TRBV7-9|once|TRBJ2-5|TRBD1
TGTGCCAGCAGCTCTTCCGGGACAGGGAGAGAGACCCAGTACTTC
CASSSSGTGRETQYF
>TRBV7-3|NA|TRBJ2-3|TRBD2
TGTGCCAGCAGTCCCCTAGGGGCTAGCGGGAGGGTAAATACGCAGTATTTT
CASSPLGASGRVNTQYF
>TRBV7-3|NA|TRBJ2-5|NA
TGTGCCAGCAGCCTCGGAGGGAGTTGGTTGGAGACCCAGTACTTC
CASSLGGSWLETQYF
>TRBV5-1|NA|TRBJ2-5|NA
TGCGCCAGCAGTGCTCCGGACTACCAAGAGACCCAGTACTTC
CASSAPDYQETQYF
>TRBV28|NA|TRBJ1-2|NA
TGTGCCAGCAGTTTTGAGGGTGGCTACACCTTC
CASSFEGGYTF
>TRBV28|NA|TRBJ2-5|NA
TGTGCCAGCAGTGTCCGGGACTTTCAAGAGACCCAGTACTTC
CASSVRDFQETQYF
>TRBV28|few|TRBJ1-2|NA
TGTGCCAGCAGTTTCCAGGGAAGGTATGGCTACACCTTC
CASSFQGRYGYTF
>TRBV10-3|few|TRBJ2-7|NA
TGTGCCATCAGTGACTTCGGCGAGCAGTACTTC
CAISDFGEQYF
>TRBV28|NA|TRBJ2-7|NA
TGTGCCAGCAGTTCCCCCCTATCGAAGACAGGTTCCTACGAGCAGTACTTC
CASSSPLSKTGSYEQYF
>TRBV6-5|NA|TRBJ2-7|NA
TGTGCCAGCAGTTACTCGGAAGGAGGGTACGAGCAGTACTTC
CASSYSEGGYEQYF
>TRBV18|NA|TRBJ1-4|NA
TGTGCCAGCTCACCCGGCCTAGCGCCCCAGGATGAAAAACTGTTTTTT
CASSPGLAPQDEKLFF
>TRBV5-1|NA|TRBJ2-2|TRBD1
TGCGCCAGCAGTAGATTGGCAGGGGGTACCGGGGAGCTGTTTTTT
CASSRLAGGTGELFF
>TRBV5-4|NA|TRBJ2-3|TRBD2
TGTGCCAGCAGCTTGCCTAGCGGGAGTACAGATACGCAGTATTTT
CASSLPSGSTDTQYF
>TRBV2|NA|TRBJ2-5|TRBD1
TGTGCCAGCAGTGGACCGGGACAGTATGAGACCCAGTACTTC
CASSGPGQYETQYF
>TRBV28|NA|TRBJ1-5|NA
TGTGCCAGCAGCTTGGGAGGGCTGGGGTCCCAGCATTTT
CASSLGGLGSQHF
>TRBV7-3|NA|TRBJ2-5|TRBD2
TGTGCCAGCAGCTTAGGACTAGCGGGCACTCAAGAGACCCAGTACTTC
CASSLGLAGTQETQYF
>TRBV5-1|NA|TRBJ1-4|NA
TGCGCCAGCAGCTTGGGGACATCAACTAATGAAAAACTGTTTTTT
CASSLGTSTNEKLFF
>TRBV25-1|NA|TRBJ2-3|NA
TGTGCCAGCAGTGATCCGGGGGTCCCGGGATTTACGCAGTATTTT
CASSDPGVPGFTQYF
>TRBV7-3|NA|TRBJ2-1|TRBD2
TGTGCCAGCAGCATCTTCGGGGGGGCGCTTATCAACAATGAGCAGTTCTTC
CASSIFGGALINNEQFF
>TRBV7-9|once|TRBJ2-1|TRBD2
TGTGCCAGCAGCCCCGGCTGGGGCGGGAGGACCAACAATGAGCAGTTCTTC
CASSPGWGGRTNNEQFF
>TRBV5-1|NA|TRBJ1-1|NA
TGCGCCAGCAGCTTGGCCAACTTGGGACATTCTTACTCTGAGGGTGAAGCTTTCTTT
CASSLANLGHSYSEGEAFF
>TRBV30|NA|TRBJ2-3|NA
TGTGCCTGGAGTGAAGTGATTAGTTGGCAGGCAAGCACAGATACGCAGTATTTT
CAWSEVISWQASTDTQYF
>TRBV5-5|NA|TRBJ2-7|NA
TGTGCCAGCAGCTTGGCCGGTAAAGGGAGCTCCTACGAGCAGTACTTC
CASSLAGKGSSYEQYF